These 31 T cell receptor beta chains were all obtained from the same sample, sequenced in a study of blood T cell repertoires in COVID-19. Measured with immunoSEQ multiplex PCR; TCRdb has only the in-frame clones, and not every one. The sample carries 160,000 or so clones, about four fifths recorded once. Sequencing input: peripheral blood. These receptors all come from a man aged 70 or older with active or convalescent COVID-19.

This clone has just a few counts. V and J are TRBV9 and TRBJ2-7; 9 positions match TRBD1. The CDR3 totals 15 residues. CDR1 SGDLS and CDR2 YYNGEE come from the germline V gene. V dropped 3 bases and J dropped 6; count of bases not matched to a gene: 10. CDR3 sequence (DNA): TGTGCCAGCAGCGCGACGGGACAGGGATCTCTCGAGCAGTACTTC. Residues: CASSATGQGSLEQYF. Supplemented by reference TRBV9 and TRBJ2-7, the full variable domain reads DSGVTQTPKHLITATGQRVTLRCSPRSGDLSVYWYQQSLDQGLQFLIQYYNGEERAKGNILERFSAQQFPDLHSELNLSSLELGDSALYFCASSATGQGSLEQYFGPGTRLTVT.

The chain has TRBV18 and TRBJ1-5; D gene uncertain. The CDR3 has 13 amino acids. Trimming cost V 6 bases and J 5 bases, with 11 bases left between them. From germline, CDR1 is KGHSH and CDR2 LQKENI. CDR3 amino acids: CASSRLRDQPQHF. For the CDR3, the DNA is TGTGCCAGCTCTAGACTCAGAGATCAGCCCCAGCATTTT.

This clone occurred a few times. The rearrangement links TRBV14 to TRBJ1-4; the D is unclear. CDR3 length equals 13 residues. Germline values: CDR1 SGHDN, CDR2 FVKESK. V was cut by 0 bases and J by 15 bases, with 14 bases left in between. This CDR3 reads CASSQEGGFRLFF. The CDR3 DNA reads TGTGCCAGCAGCCAAGAAGGCGGGTTTCGGTTGTTTTTT. The variable domain in full, completed from reference TRBV14 and TRBJ1-4, reads EAGVTQFPSHSVIEKGQTVTLRCDPISGHDNLYWYRRVMGKEIKFLLHFVKESKQDESGMPNNRFLAERTGGTYSTLKVQPAELEDSGVYFCASSQEGGFRLFFGSGTQLSVL.

The genes are TRBV2 and TRBJ1-4, with a tentative D call TRBD1 (5 bases). The CDR3 extends over 14 amino acids. Looked up from germline, CDR1 is SNHLY and CDR2 is FYNNEI. V lost 5 bases and J 7 bases, leaving 14 bases between the germline ends. The CDR3 here is CASSPQGRGEKLFF. The DNA for the CDR3 is TGTGCCAGCAGTCCCCAGGGTAGGGGTGAAAAACTGTTTTTT.

This clone appeared a few times. This chain joins TRBV18 and TRBJ1-5; D may be TRBD1 (6 bases). V was trimmed by 6 bases and J by 7 bases, leaving 19 bases between them. This CDR3 region has 15 residues. CDR1 KGHSH and CDR2 LQKENI come from the germline V gene. DNA for the CDR3: TGTGCCAGCTCCGGGGGGCAGGGAAGAGAGCAGCCCCAGCATTTT. Translating gives CASSGGQGREQPQHF.

The chain links TRBV23-1 to TRBJ1-6; the D gene is possibly TRBD1 (5 bases). TRBV23-1 is designated an ORF whose function remains uncertain. The CDR3 is made up of 17 amino acids. V gave up 0 bases and J gave up 8 bases, with 17 bases separating them. The CDR3 protein is CASSQSRIERGDSPLHF. The CDR3 DNA follows: TGCGCCAGCAGTCAATCAAGGATAGAACGGGGGGATTCACCCCTCCACTTT.

This clone was seen only once. The chain recombines TRBV4-2 with TRBJ2-5; 9 bases match TRBD1. The CDR3 spans 16 residues. Germline loops: CDR1 LGHNA, CDR2 YNFKEQ. The trim removed 0 bases at V and 5 bases at J, leaving 7 bases unmatched. DNA of the CDR3: TGTGCCAGCAGCCAAGAGATACAGGGGGCGGGGGAGACCCAGTACTTC. It translates to CASSQEIQGAGETQYF.

The genes are TRBV30 and TRBJ1-5, with 10 bases aligning to TRBD1. This CDR3 is 14 amino acids long. V trimming: 3 bases; J trimming: 6 bases; junction bases outside the gene matches: 5. From germline, CDR1 is GTSNPN and CDR2 SVGIG (reference sequence). CDR3 residues: CAWSTGTGVQPQHF. The CDR3 DNA is TGTGCCTGGAGCACCGGGACAGGGGTTCAGCCCCAGCATTTT.

In this sample, this clone turned up a few times. The rearrangement joins TRBV15 to TRBJ2-7, with D tentatively TRBD2 (5 bases). The CDR3 length is 15 residues. The germline gives CDR1 LNHNV, CDR2 YYDKDF (reference sequence). V lost 0 bases and J 3 bases, leaving 12 bases between the germline ends. The CDR3 bases are TGTGCCACCAGCAGAGATCTAGCCGAACACTACGAGCAGTACTTC. Translation: CATSRDLAEHYEQYF.

V and J are TRBV3-1 (or the pseudogene TRBV3-2) and TRBJ2-1, with 7 bases identical to TRBD2. This CDR3 comprises 16 residues. Unmatched junction bases numbered 9, after V lost 3 bases and J lost 4 bases. Germline V CDR1 and CDR2: LGHDT, YNNKEL (reference sequence). The CDR3 bases are TGTGCCAGCAGCCACTCAGCTAGCGGAGATTACAATGAGCAGTTCTTC. The encoded protein is CASSHSASGDYNEQFF.

The gene calls are TRBV6-6 and TRBJ1-3, with TRBD1 matching over 10 bases. With V trimmed by 8 bases and J by 6 bases, 13 bases remained unmatched. Germline CDR1 reads MNHNY; CDR2 reads SVGAGI (reference sequence). CDR3 length: 16 amino acids. The CDR3 coding sequence is TGTGCCAGCTCCTTTGGGACAGGGGTTATCCAAAACACCATATATTTT. Encoded protein: CASSFGTGVIQNTIYF.

This clone was counted ten times or more. The J gene is TRBJ2-3, the V gene TRBV29-1; D possibly corresponds to TRBD1 (6 bases). The CDR3 loop spans 16 amino acids. The ends were cut back, 4 bases at V and 8 bases at J, with 25 bases in the middle. Germline CDR1 is SQVTM and CDR2 is ANQGSEA. Here the CDR3 reads CSVGFIWDTDTSTQYF. In DNA, the CDR3 is TGCAGCGTTGGGTTCATTTGGGACACCGATACCAGTACGCAGTATTTT.

This rearrangement joins TRBV5-1 to TRBJ2-5; D possibly corresponds to TRBD2 (6 bases). There are 14 residues in the CDR3. Trimming took 4 bases from V and 5 from J, leaving 15 bases between them. The V gene's germline CDR1 is SGHRS and CDR2 YFSETQ. The CDR3 spells CASSRGSSGETQYF. For the CDR3, the DNA is TGCGCCAGCAGCCGGGGGAGCAGCGGGGAGACCCAGTACTTC.

The genes are TRBV12-5 and TRBJ1-1; D remains ambiguous. The CDR3 runs 13 residues. Germline V gene data show CDR1 as LGHNT and CDR2 as FRNRAP. V was shortened by 1 base and J by 4 bases, with 7 bases between the two germline ends. The CDR3 DNA follows: TGTGCTAGTGGTTTGGAAGATAGCACTGAAGCTTTCTTT. Translated: CASGLEDSTEAFF. The variable domain in full, with the rest retrieved from reference TRBV12-5 and TRBJ1-1, is DARVTQTPRHKVTEMGQEVTMRCQPILGHNTVFWYRQTMMQGLELLAYFRNRAPLDDSGMPKDRFSAEMPDATLATLKIQPSEPRDSAVYFCASGLEDSTEAFFGQGTRLTVV.

The V gene is TRBV19, the J gene TRBJ1-4, with 7 bases that match TRBD1. The CDR3 covers 15 residues. Germline V CDR1 and CDR2: LNHDA, SQIVND (reference sequence). The junction had 9 bases not matched to a gene; V was cut back by 7 bases and J by 4 bases. Here the CDR3 reads CASTGGTEFNEKLFF. The CDR3 bases are TGTGCCAGTACTGGGGGGACAGAATTTAATGAAAAACTGTTTTTT.

The chain employs TRBV5-1 and TRBJ2-3; no firm D call. Trimming removed 1 base from V and 6 bases from J, with 12 bases in between. The CDR3 contains 14 residues. The germline CDR1 and CDR2 sequences are SGHRS and YFSETQ. The CDR3 nucleotides read TGCGCCAGCAGCTTGCCGGGTTATTCGGATACGCAGTATTTT. Translation: CASSLPGYSDTQYF. The whole variable domain, remainder taken from reference TRBV5-1 and TRBJ2-3, is KAGVTQTPRYLIKTRGQQVTLSCSPISGHRSVSWYQQTPGQGLQFLFEYFSETQRNKGNFPGRFSGRQFSNSRSEMNVSTLELGDSALYLCASSLPGYSDTQYFGPGTRLTVL.

This sequence joins TRBV27 and TRBJ2-1; 8 bases map to TRBD2. This CDR3 has 16 residues. V was pared by 4 bases and J by 4 bases, with 9 bases of the junction left unmatched. The germline CDR1 and CDR2 sequences are MNHEY and SMNVEV (reference sequence). For the CDR3, the DNA is TGTGCCAGCAGTTCGTTATCCGGGACTAGGTACAATGAGCAGTTCTTC. This translates into CASSSLSGTRYNEQFF.

The chain links TRBV12-3 or TRBV12-4 to TRBJ1-1, with D perhaps matching TRBD1 (6 bases). V was trimmed by 5 bases and J by 1 base, leaving 8 bases between them. The CDR3 covers 13 residues. The CDR3 nucleotides read TGTGCCAGCAGTAAGACAGGGAACACTGAAGCTTTCTTT. Protein product: CASSKTGNTEAFF.

This clone was observed once. This chain links TRBV6-5 with TRBJ1-1, with 10 positions matching TRBD1. CDR3 size: 16 residues. Germline loops: CDR1 MNHEY, CDR2 SVGAGI. Germline trimming cut 0 bases from V and 4 bases from J; bases unmatched to any gene: 5. The CDR3 loop reads CASSYSTGGAGTEAFF. The CDR3 coding sequence is TGTGCCAGCAGTTACTCGACAGGGGGCGCGGGCACTGAAGCTTTCTTT.

CDR3 protein: CASSYWIRAGTEAFF. Here the CDR3 DNA reads TGTGCCAGCAGCTATTGGATAAGGGCGGGCACTGAAGCTTTCTTT. This chain connects TRBV7-2 to TRBJ1-1, with D unresolved. Trimming stripped 4 bases from V and 4 bases from J, with 16 bases between. The CDR3 totals 15 residues. Looked up from germline, CDR1 is SGHTA and CDR2 is FQGNSA.

The DNA of the CDR3 is TGTGCCAGCAGCTTCTCGGAGGGGGATACGCAGTATTTT. It is translated as CASSFSEGDTQYF. J is TRBJ2-3 and V is TRBV7-6, with a tentative D call TRBD2 (6 bases). The CDR3 contains 13 residues. Trimming left V 3 bases short and J 6 bases short, with 10 bases between. Germline V gene sequence: CDR1 SGHVS, CDR2 FNYEAQ.

J is TRBJ2-7 and V is TRBV21-1; TRBD2 is the table's D call, not checked against the DNA. TRBV21-1 is noted as a pseudogene. CDR3 length: 16 amino acids. The CDR3, as DNA: TGTGCCAGCAGCCTCGGACTAGCGGTAGGCTCCTACGAGCAGTACTTC. This sequence encodes CASSLGLAVGSYEQYF.

The chain carries TRBV5-8 and TRBJ1-2; the D gene is possibly TRBD1 (6 bases). Deletions cut 9 bases from V and 6 bases from J, with 15 bases between. The germline V gene has CDR1 SGHTS and CDR2 YDEGEE. The CDR3 is made up of 12 amino acids. CDR3 bases: TGTGCCACCACAAGAGGGGACAATGGCTACACCTTC. The encoded protein is CATTRGDNGYTF.

This sequence joins TRBV6-2 or TRBV6-3 and TRBJ2-3; perhaps TRBD2 as D (5 bases). Trimming removed 4 bases at V and 3 bases at J, with 14 bases between. The CDR3 runs 15 residues. Per germline, CDR1 MNHEY and CDR2 SVGEGT. The CDR3 is CASSLVGEGTDTQYF. Here the CDR3 DNA reads TGTGCCAGCAGTTTGGTGGGAGAGGGAACAGATACGCAGTATTTT.

The chain carries TRBV29-1 and TRBJ2-1, with D tentatively TRBD1 (6 bases). CDR3 length equals 11 residues. V gave up 4 bases and J gave up 6 bases, with 7 bases separating them. Germline V gene sequence: CDR1 SQVTM, CDR2 ANQGSEA. The CDR3 region has the DNA TGCAGCGTTGGGGGGCTCAATGAGCAGTTCTTC. Protein product: CSVGGLNEQFF.

The chain is built from TRBV21-1 and TRBJ1-1; the tabulated D call, TRBD1, remains unverified against the DNA. TRBV21-1 is labeled a pseudogene. The CDR3 loop spans 12 amino acids. The CDR3 bases are TGTGCCAGCAGCCCACAGGGCCCTGAAGCTTTCTTT. Its protein is CASSPQGPEAFF.

This clone was seen a few times. The chain is built from TRBV21-1 and TRBJ2-1; TRBD2, the D gene given by the table, was not confirmed from the DNA. TRBV21-1 is shown as a pseudogene. This CDR3 is built from 15 residues. CDR3 loop: CASSKLSGPYNEQFF. CDR3 nucleotides: TGTGCCAGCAGCAAACTGAGCGGACCCTACAATGAGCAGTTCTTC.

V gene TRBV6-2 or TRBV6-3 combines with J gene TRBJ1-1, with 7 bases lining up with TRBD1. Germline CDR1 reads MNHEY; CDR2 reads SVGEGT. The V and J ends lost 4 bases and 1 base, in that order; junction bases with no gene match: 3. CDR3 length: 14 residues. The CDR3 sequence is CASSFWTGNTEAFF. For the CDR3, the DNA is TGTGCCAGCAGTTTCTGGACAGGGAACACTGAAGCTTTCTTT.

This clone was seen just once. This CDR3 fails to terminate in the conserved phenylalanine or tryptophan, so it likely reflects a read error. The DNA is left out, because the CDR3 cannot be placed on it with certainty; the CDR3 is given as TCRdb lists it. The V gene is TRBV6-4, the J gene TRBJ2-3; the table names TRBD1, a call not compared with the DNA. The length of the CDR3 is 11 amino acids, counting both ends. Germline CDR1 and CDR2: MRHNA and SNTAGT. CDR3 region: CASSDGDNPFS.

This clone was seen a single time. This chain links TRBV19 with TRBJ2-4, with 7 bases matching TRBD2. The V segment lost 3 bases and the J segment 8 bases; nucleotides outside the gene matches: 10. CDR3 length equals 15 residues. Germline V gene sequence: CDR1 LNHDA, CDR2 SQIVND (reference sequence). The CDR3 spells CASSIGTTKNYIQYF. The DNA for the CDR3 is TGTGCCAGTAGTATCGGGACTACAAAAAATTACATTCAGTACTTC.

This clone was detected many times. The rearrangement uses TRBV5-4 and TRBJ2-7, with D maybe TRBD1 (6 bases). The CDR3 loop spans 12 amino acids. Per the germline V gene, CDR1 is SGHNT and CDR2 is YYREEE (reference sequence). V lost 2 bases, J lost 4 bases, and 7 bases lay in between. In nucleotides, the CDR3 is TGTGCCAGCAGCTTACAGGGATACGAGCAGTACTTC. This codes for CASSLQGYEQYF.